Listed here are 3 T cell receptor beta chains from one sample, sequenced in a study of blood T cells in healthy people across ages (dated by TCRdb to the mid-2010s). Receptor amplification or capture employed 5' RACE. The listed sequencing device is Illumina HiSeq 2500. A second PCR of about 7 to 12 cycles was run with a J-beta primer mix and a sample-barcoded 5' primer. TCRdb reanalyzed the raw reads on its own, using fastp at Q25 for trimming and MiXCR for clone calling, and kept in-frame beta chains. Every entry covers one CDR3 protein and lists the most common genes and DNA from its rows. In all, the sample holds 550,000 to 700,000 distinct CDR3 sequences, and 25% to 30% of those were seen once. The top ten clonotypes cover around a sixth of the sample. Sequencing used blood. The receptor set was obtained from a woman in her sixties or seventies in good health.

The rearrangement links TRBV5-1 to TRBJ2-6, with a tentative D call TRBD2 (6 bases). The germline gives CDR1 SGHRS, CDR2 YFSETQ. V dropped 7 bases and J dropped 6 bases, with 14 bases sitting between them. The CDR3 sequence is 14 residues long. The CDR3 DNA sequence: TGCGCCAGCGGCGGAGGGGCCCAGGCCAACGTCCTGACTTTC. Translating gives CASGGGAQANVLTF.

This clonotype has more than one count but fewer than ten. V and J are TRBV4-2 and TRBJ2-1; the match to TRBD1 covers 7 bases. V lost 4 bases and J lost 4; bases outside the gene matches: 10. The CDR3 runs to 16 residues. The V gene's germline CDR1 is LGHNA and CDR2 YNFKEQ. As DNA, the CDR3 is TGTGCCAGCAGCCCGGACAGGACCGAGATTTACAATGAGCAGTTCTTC. It translates to CASSPDRTEIYNEQFF.

DNA of the CDR3: TGTGCCAGCAGTTGGACGCCTAGCGGGACAAAAGATACGCAGTATTTT. It translates to CASSWTPSGTKDTQYF. The V and J genes are TRBV28 and TRBJ2-3; 9 bases are shared with TRBD2. CDR3 length: 16 residues. With V trimmed by 4 bases and J by 5 bases, 10 bases remained unmatched. Germline assignment: CDR1 MDHEN and CDR2 SYDVKM.